What follows describes a single TCR beta chain. Its binding antigen is unknown. No much larger clonotype is one base removed from it; base qualities were not supplied. A single peripheral blood draw of around 0.11 L on average was collected from each donor into heparinised tubes. Using a panel that included CD45RO, CCR7, CD25, CD127, CD95 and CD27, naive, central memory, regulatory and stem cell-like memory CD4+ T cells were sorted on a BD FACSAria II. A purity above 98% was achieved for all sorted populations. PBMCs were isolated immediately by Lymphoprep density gradient centrifugation and stained directly without culture. To minimize batch effects, samples were stained and sorted in pairs, one healthy donor with one patient per experiment. This entry comes from a study of beta chain features in type 1 diabetes (dated by TCRdb to the late 2010s). About the full investigation: Patients and healthy donors did not differ in mean age, gender distribution, total cell number or subset yield. Regulatory and stem cell-like memory subsets were obtained from only 8 patients and roughly 8 healthy donors, while naive and central memory subsets were obtained from all 28 donors. In the study, TCRB repertoires of sorted circulating CD4+ T cell subsets from recently diagnosed type 1 diabetes patients were compared with those of matched healthy donors. A total of 107,917,701 sorted cells were examined across all samples, and RNA yield correlated strongly with the number of cells per subset.

The entire amount of isolated RNA was reverse transcribed using the High Capacity cDNA Reverse Transcription Kit, so the sequenced TCRB transcripts were expressed ones. Deep immunoSEQ sequencing was performed on naive, central memory and regulatory T cell samples, with an average of roughly 3.3 million total reads per sample. Sorted cells were lysed in RLT buffer, and RNA was extracted using DNase-treated RNeasy Micro or Mini kits according to cell number. Each cell subset was processed separately to prevent cross-contamination, with patient and healthy donor samples processed together. The immunoSEQ multiplex PCR was used to amplify TCRB sequences from cDNA, generating 87-bp fragments that spanned the CDR3 region. Sequencing of the amplicons was performed on the Illumina HiSeq platform. In the source study's methods: Synthetic template baselines were used to correct PCR bias computationally, reads within Hamming distance 2 were collapsed, and singletons that could not be merged were discarded. Reads were aligned to IMGT to assign V, D and J genes, CDR3 length, and insertions or deletions at six rearrangement sites. Within each subset, clonotype counts were normalized to sorted cell number, after which true diversity and Gini coefficients were computed with the tcR R package. The overlap coefficient, calculated on TCRB nucleotide sequences, was used to quantify repertoire sharing. The clones in this table, taken by TCRdb from immuneACCESS, are in-frame only. Not every clone is retained; where verified, under half of the shortfall comes from an unresolved V gene, and the cause of the rest is unknown. The V and J calls and clone size were taken over from that table, and D and trimming were inferred from the DNA. The sample records a few hundred thousand clones, over 8.5% of which are singletons. The ten largest clones capture roughly 0.6% of the sample.

The CDR3, from cysteine to phenylalanine, totals 14 residues. The entry retains the CDR3 DNA only, 42 bases that are in frame from base 1. V loses 3 bases of germline sequence and J loses 9 bases, and the interval between the two ends is 16 bases. The germline V gene specifies SGHTA as CDR1 and FQGNSA as CDR2. Points the paper makes about the study in general: Because cDNA was sequenced instead of genomic DNA, highly expressing activated cells could be over-represented, though the groups showed no difference in activation or CD3 levels. Fewer insertions and more nucleotide deletions at VDJ recombination sites were observed in patients with type 1 diabetes, implying thymic rearrangement abnormalities. Naive, central memory and regulatory TCRB repertoires appeared to be more alike among patients than among healthy donors. PCR might favor shorter templates, but patient and control samples were amplified and corrected together, so any skew would affect both groups equally. A moderate but significant shortening of TCRB CDR3 length was observed in type 1 diabetes patients in all four CD4+ subsets. Because the HLA sub-analyses included only small numbers of individuals, any influence of HLA type on TCRB rearrangement was left unresolved.

The sequenced sample was central memory CD4+ T cells from blood. The chain is encoded by TRBV7-2 joined to TRBJ2-3; the D gene cannot be resolved reliably. The source of this sequence is a man under 40 with type 1 diabetes. This receptor has the CDR3 CASSFSPTAGTQYF. In nucleotide form, the sequence is TGTGCCAGCAGCTTCTCTCCAACCGCCGGAACGCAGTATTTT.